This TCR beta chain was recorded in a study of graft-versus-host responses after intestinal transplantation. V lost 2 bases, J lost 8 bases, and 4 bases lay in between. The CDR3 has 11 residues. Germline values: CDR1 SEHNR, CDR2 FQNEAQ (reference sequence). As to this clone: Antigen unknown.

Using immunoSEQ multiplex PCR, the repertoire was profiled, and TCRdb retains in-frame clones only, with some absent. The sample has 24,000 or so clones, approximately 82% seen once; the top ten hold 0.93%. This specimen consisted of unstimulated CD8+ T cells sorted from spleen or lymph node cells, obtained before transplant. The sequence derives from a human donor who was the organ donor for an intestinal transplant. The rearrangement uses TRBV7-9 and TRBJ2-1; D gene unclear. The CDR3 region has the DNA TGTGCCAGCAGCTTAAAGGATGAGCAGTTCTTC. Protein sequence: CASSLKDEQFF.